Sequencing of this T cell receptor (beta chain) was carried out in a study of T cell responses to AZD1222 COVID-19 vaccine. Here immunoSEQ multiplex PCR was the method, and the copy in TCRdb shows in-frame clones only, minus some. The table shows approximately 100,000 clones, with about 86% occurring only once. Points on this clone: Its antigen remains unidentified.

Study-level findings and limits: When two AZD1222 doses had been given, Spike-specific TCR breadth and depth rose. Among vaccine-associated CD4 TCRs, coverage spanned spike, with dominance at 160-218 and 743-854. Clonal diversity may have been underestimated, and the donors were mostly white British, with more females than males. Only 6 or 7 individuals given AZD1222 were seropositive at baseline.

V was shortened by 8 bases and J by 2 bases, with 24 bases between the two germline ends. This CDR3 contains 18 residues. CDR1 and CDR2 from the germline V gene are SGHTA and FQGNSA. Sequencing was performed on peripheral blood, taken on day 0 of AZD1222 vaccination. The receptor comes from an adult in good health. V and J are TRBV7-2 and TRBJ1-4; D perhaps matches TRBD1 (5 bases). The CDR3 loop is CASPKTSGREYTNEKLFF. The CDR3 bases are TGTGCCAGCCCCAAGACATCAGGGCGCGAGTACACTAATGAAAAACTGTTTTTT.